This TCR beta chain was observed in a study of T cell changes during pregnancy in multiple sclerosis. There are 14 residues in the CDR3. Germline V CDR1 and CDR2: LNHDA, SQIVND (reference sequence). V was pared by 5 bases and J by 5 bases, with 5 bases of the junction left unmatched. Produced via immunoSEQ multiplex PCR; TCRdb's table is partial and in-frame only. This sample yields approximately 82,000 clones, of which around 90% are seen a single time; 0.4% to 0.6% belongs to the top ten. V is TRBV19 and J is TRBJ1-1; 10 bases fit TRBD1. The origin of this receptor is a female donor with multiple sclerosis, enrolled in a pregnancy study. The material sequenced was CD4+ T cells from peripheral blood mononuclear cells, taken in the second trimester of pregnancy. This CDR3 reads CASSPRDRGTEAFF. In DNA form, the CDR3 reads TGTGCCAGTAGTCCCAGGGACAGGGGAACTGAAGCTTTCTTT.